This record concerns one TCR beta chain sequence. Its antigen is unidentified. This record comes from a study of lymphopenia after photon versus proton radiotherapy. The germline CDR1 and CDR2 sequences are MNHEY and SMNVEV (reference sequence). The CDR3 has 14 amino acids. Trimming stripped 10 bases from V and 0 bases from J, with 13 bases between. Study-wide results and caveats: Relative stability marked proton patients; photon patients lost diversity and naive cells. Larger post-nadir TCR diversity loss correlated inversely with survival in deceased patients. Survival link was tested only in deceased patients; proton benefit remains a possibility.

Only in-frame clones appear in the TCRdb table, and some are missing; sequencing was by immunoSEQ multiplex PCR. The data show around 64,000 clones, with under 95% seen just once and roughly 2.3% held by the top ten. The chain carries TRBV27 and TRBJ2-1, with unresolved D. The sequence was obtained from a woman aged 40-49 years with cholangiocarcinoma. Specimen: peripheral blood, collected from a patient treated with photon-based radiotherapy. This chain's CDR3 is CATQKQSSYNEQFF. CDR3 DNA sequence: TGTGCCACCCAAAAACAGAGCTCCTACAATGAGCAGTTCTTC.